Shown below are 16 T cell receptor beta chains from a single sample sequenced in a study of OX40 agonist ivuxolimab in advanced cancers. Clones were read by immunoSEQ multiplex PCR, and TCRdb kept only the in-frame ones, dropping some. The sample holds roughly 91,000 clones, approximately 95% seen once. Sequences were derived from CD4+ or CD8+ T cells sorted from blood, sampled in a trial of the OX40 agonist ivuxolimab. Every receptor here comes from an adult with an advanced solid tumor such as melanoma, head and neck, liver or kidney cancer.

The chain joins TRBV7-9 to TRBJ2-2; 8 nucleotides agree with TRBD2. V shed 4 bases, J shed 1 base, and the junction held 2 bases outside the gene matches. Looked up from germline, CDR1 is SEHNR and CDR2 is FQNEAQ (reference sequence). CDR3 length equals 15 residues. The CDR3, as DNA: TGTGCCAGCAGCTCGACTAGCGAGAACACCGGGGAGCTGTTTTTT. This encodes CASSSTSENTGELFF.

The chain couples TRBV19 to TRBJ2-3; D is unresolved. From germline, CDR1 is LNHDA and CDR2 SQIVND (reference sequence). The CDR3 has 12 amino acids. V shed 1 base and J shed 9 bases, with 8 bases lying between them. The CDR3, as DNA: TGTGCCAGTAGTATAGGGCCCAGGACGCAGTATTTT. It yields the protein CASSIGPRTQYF. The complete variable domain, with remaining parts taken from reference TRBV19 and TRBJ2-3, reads DGGITQSPKYLFRKEGQNVTLSCEQNLNHDAMYWYRQDPGQGLRLIYYSQIVNDFQKGDIAEGYSVSREKKESFPLTVTSAQKNPTAFYLCASSIGPRTQYFGPGTRLTVL.

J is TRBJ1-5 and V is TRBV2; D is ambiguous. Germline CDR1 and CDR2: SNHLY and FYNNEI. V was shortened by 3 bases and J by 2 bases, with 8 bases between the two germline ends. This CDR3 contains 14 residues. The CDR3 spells CASSDYGGNQPQHF. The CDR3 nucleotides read TGTGCCAGCAGTGACTATGGGGGCAATCAGCCCCAGCATTTT.

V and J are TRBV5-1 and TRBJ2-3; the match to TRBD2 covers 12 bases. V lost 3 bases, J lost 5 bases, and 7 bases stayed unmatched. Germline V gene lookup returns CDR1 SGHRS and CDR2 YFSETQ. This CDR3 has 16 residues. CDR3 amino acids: CASSSLAGGPEDTQYF. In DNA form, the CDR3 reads TGCGCCAGCAGCTCCCTAGCGGGGGGGCCGGAAGATACGCAGTATTTT.

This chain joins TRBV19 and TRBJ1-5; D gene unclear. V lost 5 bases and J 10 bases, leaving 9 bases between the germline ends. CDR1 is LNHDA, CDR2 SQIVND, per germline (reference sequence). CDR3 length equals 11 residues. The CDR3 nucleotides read TGTGCCAGTAGTTCCGGGCCTCCCCAGCATTTT. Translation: CASSSGPPQHF.

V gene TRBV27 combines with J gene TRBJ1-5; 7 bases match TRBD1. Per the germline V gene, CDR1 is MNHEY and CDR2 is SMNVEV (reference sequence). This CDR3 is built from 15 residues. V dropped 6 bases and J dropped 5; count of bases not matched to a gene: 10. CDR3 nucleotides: TGTGCCAGCAGCGGGACAGAAAAAGGATATCAGCCCCAGCATTTT. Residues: CASSGTEKGYQPQHF.

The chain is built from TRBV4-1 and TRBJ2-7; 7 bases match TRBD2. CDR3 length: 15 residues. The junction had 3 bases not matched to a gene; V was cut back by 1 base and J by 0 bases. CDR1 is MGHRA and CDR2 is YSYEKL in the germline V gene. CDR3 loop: CASSQGRGISYEQYF. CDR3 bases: TGCGCCAGCAGCCAAGGGCGGGGGATCTCCTACGAGCAGTACTTC.

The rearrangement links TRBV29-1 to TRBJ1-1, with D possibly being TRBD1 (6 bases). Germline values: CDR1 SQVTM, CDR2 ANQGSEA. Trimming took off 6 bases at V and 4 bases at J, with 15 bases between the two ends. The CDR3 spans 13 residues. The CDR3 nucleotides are TGCAGCGTAGTACAGGGCGTGGGCACTGAAGCTTTCTTT. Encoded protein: CSVVQGVGTEAFF.

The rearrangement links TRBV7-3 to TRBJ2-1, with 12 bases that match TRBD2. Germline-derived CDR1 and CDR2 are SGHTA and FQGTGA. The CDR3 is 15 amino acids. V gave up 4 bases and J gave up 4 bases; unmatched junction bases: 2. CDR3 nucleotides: TGTGCCAGCAGCTCCCTAGCGGGGGGGTACAATGAGCAGTTCTTC. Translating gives CASSSLAGGYNEQFF.

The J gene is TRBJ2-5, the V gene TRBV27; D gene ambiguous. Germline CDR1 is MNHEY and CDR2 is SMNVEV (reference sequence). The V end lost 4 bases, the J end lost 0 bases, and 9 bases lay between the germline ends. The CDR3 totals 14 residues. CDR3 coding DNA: TGTGCCAGCAGTTCGATCGCGTACCAAGAGACCCAGTACTTC. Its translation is CASSSIAYQETQYF.

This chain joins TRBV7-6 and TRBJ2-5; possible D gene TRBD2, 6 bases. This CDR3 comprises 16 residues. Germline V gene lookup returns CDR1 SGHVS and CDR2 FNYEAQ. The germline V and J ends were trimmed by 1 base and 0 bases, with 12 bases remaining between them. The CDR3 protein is CASSLELPGDQETQYF. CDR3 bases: TGTGCCAGCAGCTTAGAATTGCCGGGGGACCAAGAGACCCAGTACTTC.

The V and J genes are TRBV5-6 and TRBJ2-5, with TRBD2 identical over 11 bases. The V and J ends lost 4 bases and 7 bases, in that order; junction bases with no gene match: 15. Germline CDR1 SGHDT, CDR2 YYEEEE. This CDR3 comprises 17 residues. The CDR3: CASSALGTSGPQGTQYF. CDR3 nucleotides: TGTGCCAGCAGCGCCCTCGGGACTAGCGGTCCCCAGGGGACCCAGTACTTC.

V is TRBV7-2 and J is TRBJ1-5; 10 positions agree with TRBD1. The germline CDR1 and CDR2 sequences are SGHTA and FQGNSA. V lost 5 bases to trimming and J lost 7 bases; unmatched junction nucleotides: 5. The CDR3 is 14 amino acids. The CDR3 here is CASSPGTGDQPQHF. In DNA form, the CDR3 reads TGTGCCAGCAGCCCCGGGACAGGGGACCAGCCCCAGCATTTT.

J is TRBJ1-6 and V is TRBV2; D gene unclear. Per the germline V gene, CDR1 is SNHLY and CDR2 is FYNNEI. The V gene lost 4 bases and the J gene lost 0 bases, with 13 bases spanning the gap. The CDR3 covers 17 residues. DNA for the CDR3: TGTGCCAGCAGTGGGTCAGATTTCAGCTCCTATAATTCACCCCTCCACTTT. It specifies CASSGSDFSSYNSPLHF.

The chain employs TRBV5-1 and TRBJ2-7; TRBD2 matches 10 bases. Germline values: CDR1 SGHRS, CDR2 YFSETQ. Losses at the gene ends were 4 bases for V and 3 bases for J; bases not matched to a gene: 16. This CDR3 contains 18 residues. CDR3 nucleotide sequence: TGCGCCAGCAGCCCGGGGGGGACTAGCGAGGTCGGAGGCTACGAGCAGTACTTC. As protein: CASSPGGTSEVGGYEQYF.

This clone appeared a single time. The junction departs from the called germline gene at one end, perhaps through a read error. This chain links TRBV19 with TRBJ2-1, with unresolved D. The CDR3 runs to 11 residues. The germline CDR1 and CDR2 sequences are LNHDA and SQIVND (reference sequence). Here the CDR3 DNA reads TGTGCCAGTAGGATAGGGCTTGAGCAGTTCTTC. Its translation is CASRIGLEQFF. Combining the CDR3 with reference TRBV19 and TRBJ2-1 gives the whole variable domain DGGITQSPKYLFRKEGQNVTLSCEQNLNHDAMYWYRQDPGQGLRLIYYSQIVNDFQKGDIAEGYSVSREKKESFPLTVTSAQKNPTAFYLCASRIGLEQFFGPGTRLTVL.